Below, 8 T cell receptor beta chains from the same sample are listed, as sequenced in a study of neurological immune-mediated disorders. From the 5' RACE reads, TCRdb called clonotypes with MiXCR, one entry per CDR3 protein. The sample records over 45,000 distinct CDR3 sequences, about 26% being singletons. Source material: PBMCs. The receptors derive from a woman aged 70 to 79 in good health.

This clonotype was seen repeatedly, ten times or more. This chain uses TRBV9 with TRBJ2-5; TRBD2 aligns across 7 bases. This CDR3 has 14 amino acids. Unmatched junction bases numbered 1, after V lost 0 bases and J lost 2 bases. Germline V gene lookup returns CDR1 SGDLS and CDR2 YYNGEE. The CDR3 spells CASSVASGQETQYF. The CDR3 nucleotides read TGTGCCAGCAGCGTAGCTAGCGGTCAAGAGACCCAGTACTTC.

The sample holds many counts of this clonotype. The CDR3 DNA follows: TGTGCCAGCAGCTTGGATCTAGCGGGAGGTGGTACGCAGTATTTT. The encoded protein is CASSLDLAGGGTQYF. V usage is TRBV5-6 and J usage is TRBJ2-3; 11 bases are shared with TRBD2. The CDR3 runs to 15 residues. Germline lookup yields CDR1 SGHDT and CDR2 YYEEEE. V dropped 0 bases and J dropped 8; count of bases not matched to a gene: 5.

The rearrangement uses TRBV3-1 and TRBJ2-1; no clear D gene. V shed 4 bases and J shed 5 bases, with 15 bases lying between them. The CDR3 covers 15 residues. CDR1 is LGHDT, CDR2 YNNKEL, per germline (reference sequence). The DNA of the CDR3 is TGTGCCAGCAGCCCCTCCTCCAACGGGCACAATGAGCAGTTCTTC. This codes for CASSPSSNGHNEQFF.

This clonotype has ten or more counts. V is TRBV11-2 and J is TRBJ2-7; a weak D match, TRBD2 (6 bases). The length of the CDR3 is 13 residues. Germline CDR1 is SGHAT and CDR2 is FQNNGV. V was shortened by 4 bases and J by 3 bases, with 10 bases between the two germline ends. CDR3 in amino acids: CASSSGLRYEQYF. DNA for the CDR3: TGTGCCAGCAGCTCGGGACTCCGCTACGAGCAGTACTTC.

CDR3 sequence: CASSRDRNTGELFF. DNA of the CDR3: TGTGCCAGTAGTCGGGACAGGAACACCGGGGAGCTGTTTTTT. J is TRBJ2-2 and V is TRBV19; 7 bases are shared with TRBD1. J gave up 1 base and V 5 bases, and 1 base lay outside the gene matches. Germline CDR1 reads LNHDA; CDR2 reads SQIVND (reference sequence). The CDR3 extends over 14 amino acids.

The chain joins TRBV5-1 to TRBJ2-7, with TRBD1 matching over 8 bases. The CDR3 runs to 16 residues. The ends lost 0 bases at V and 5 bases at J; junction bases unmatched: 10. CDR1 and CDR2 (germline): SGHRS, YFSETQ. The CDR3 region is CASSLAMVQGANEQYF. The CDR3 bases are TGCGCCAGCAGCTTGGCGATGGTTCAGGGGGCAAACGAGCAGTACTTC.

Concerning this clonotype itself: The DNA is omitted, as the CDR3 cannot be located on it reliably, and the CDR3 follows TCRdb's listing. CDR3 loop: CASSFYICSARDNRVLDNEQFF. The rearrangement joins TRBV11-2 to TRBJ2-1; the DNA was not compared with TRBD1, the D call given in the table. The CDR3 is made up of 22 amino acids, end residues included. Germline CDR1 reads SGHAT; CDR2 reads FQNNGV.

For this clonotype: Given a much more abundant clone one base away, this may be a read error. This rearrangement joins TRBV7-2 to TRBJ2-2; TRBD1 or TRBD2 may be the D gene (5 bases each). CDR3 length equals 14 residues. The germline V gene encodes CDR1 SGHTA and CDR2 FQGNSA. The CDR3 loop is CASSFGGATGDLFF. The CDR3 region has the DNA TGTGCCAGCAGCTTTGGTGGAGCGACCGGGGACCTGTTTTTT.